The 23 T cell receptor beta chains presented below share a single source sample, sequenced in a study of shared clonotypes between healthy human individuals. Sequencing was performed with immunoSEQ multiplex PCR; in TCRdb, only in-frame clones are kept and a portion is missing. There are hundreds of thousands of clones in the sample; roughly 70% occur only once, and approximately 2% lies in the top ten. What was sequenced was memory CD4+ T cells sorted from blood. Subset indicated: CD45RA-negative fraction. Receptors were obtained from a woman in her twenties or thirties in good health.

The V call is TRBV7-9, the J call TRBJ1-4; possible D gene TRBD1, 6 bases. Germline CDR1 SEHNR, CDR2 FQNEAQ (reference sequence). Trimming pared 5 bases from V and 3 bases from J, leaving 16 bases between. The CDR3 length is 16 residues. Here the CDR3 DNA reads TGTGCCAGCAGCCAATCGGCAGGGGTGGCTAATGAAAAACTGTTTTTT. This translates into CASSQSAGVANEKLFF.

The J gene is TRBJ2-7, the V gene TRBV7-2, with 10 bases aligning to TRBD1. CDR3 length equals 15 residues. Per the germline V gene, CDR1 is SGHTA and CDR2 is FQGNSA. The trim removed 2 bases at V and 5 bases at J, leaving 6 bases unmatched. CDR3 bases: TGTGCCAGCAGCTTAAGCGGGACAGGGGTCGACGAGCAGTACTTC. Translating gives CASSLSGTGVDEQYF.

The CDR3 DNA follows: TGTGCCAGCAGTTTATTCGGTGGCACTGAAGCTTTCTTT. Its protein product is CASSLFGGTEAFF. V is TRBV28 and J is TRBJ1-1; D not certain. Trimming removed 1 base from V and 4 bases from J, with 7 bases in between. The CDR3 is 13 residues long. Per the germline V gene, CDR1 is MDHEN and CDR2 is SYDVKM.

The chain is built from TRBV29-1 and TRBJ2-1; 8 nucleotides agree with TRBD2. V lost 3 bases, J lost 6 bases, and 7 bases stayed unmatched. The CDR3 runs to 14 residues. Germline V gene lookup returns CDR1 SQVTM and CDR2 ANQGSEA. CDR3 in amino acids: CSVEEREFSNEQFF. For the CDR3, the DNA is TGCAGCGTTGAGGAGCGGGAGTTCTCCAATGAGCAGTTCTTC.

The gene calls are TRBV6-1 and TRBJ2-2, with D perhaps matching TRBD2 (6 bases). Between the trimmed V and J ends, which lost 10 bases and 7 bases, there was a span of 13 bases. This CDR3 spans 12 amino acids. Germline assignment: CDR1 MNHNS and CDR2 SASEGT. CDR3 coding DNA: TGTGCCACCTCGGCCGGGGGCGGGGAGCTGTTTTTT. It is translated as CATSAGGGELFF.

Notes on this clone: An end of the junction differs from the germline gene, which may be a read error. V and J are TRBV6-1 and TRBJ1-5; D uncertain. CDR1 and CDR2 (germline): MNHNS, SASEGT. This CDR3 region has 14 residues. CDR3 sequence (DNA): TGTGCCAGCAGTGACCGGGAGATAAATCAGTCCCAGCATTTT. The encoded protein is CASSDREINQSQHF.

This clone occurred many times. The chain is built from TRBV7-2 and TRBJ2-1; D remains ambiguous. The V and J ends lost 7 bases and 0 bases respectively, with 16 bases between them. The CDR3 totals 16 residues. CDR1 is SGHTA, CDR2 FQGNSA, per germline. CDR3 amino acids: CASTTEALSSYNEQFF. DNA for the CDR3: TGTGCCAGCACCACAGAGGCCCTCAGCTCCTACAATGAGCAGTTCTTC.

In this sample, this clone turned up once. The V gene is TRBV5-1, the J gene TRBJ2-7, with no clear D. The CDR3 covers 13 residues. Per germline, CDR1 SGHRS and CDR2 YFSETQ. The V and J ends lost 0 bases and 12 bases respectively, with 16 bases between them. The CDR3 loop reads CASSLAARSQWYF. CDR3 DNA sequence: TGCGCCAGCAGCTTGGCGGCGCGATCCCAATGGTACTTC.

The rearrangement uses TRBV6-1 and TRBJ2-2; possible D gene TRBD1, 5 bases. This CDR3 spans 14 amino acids. V was trimmed by 6 bases and J by 7 bases, leaving 15 bases between them. The germline V gene has CDR1 MNHNS and CDR2 SASEGT. CDR3 nucleotides: TGTGCCAGCAGACCACCAGGGTTGGTCGGGGAGCTGTTTTTT. Protein: CASRPPGLVGELFF.

The sample holds a few counts of this clone. The chain uses TRBV5-1 and TRBJ2-7; 7 bases align to TRBD2. The length of the CDR3 is 14 residues. Germline V lookup: CDR1 SGHRS, CDR2 YFSETQ. J gave up 6 bases and V 0 bases, and 6 bases lay outside the gene matches. The CDR3 nucleotides are TGCGCCAGCAGCTTGGGTAGCGGGTCTCTCGAGCAGTACTTC. This translates into CASSLGSGSLEQYF.

This clone showed up just a few times. The CDR3 loop is CASRILGGPRRNTEAFF. CDR3 coding DNA: TGTGCCAGCAGGATTCTTGGGGGCCCCAGGAGGAACACTGAAGCTTTCTTT. V usage is TRBV6-4 and J usage is TRBJ1-1, with a tentative D call TRBD1 (6 bases). The germline V gene has CDR1 MRHNA and CDR2 SNTAGT. There are 17 residues in the CDR3. V was clipped by 6 bases and J by 1 base, with 21 bases between them.

This clone was recorded only once. The chain is built from TRBV28 and TRBJ1-4; D not certain. Germline assignment: CDR1 MDHEN and CDR2 SYDVKM. The CDR3 is made up of 15 amino acids. V gave up 5 bases and J gave up 0 bases, with 10 bases separating them. CDR3 residues: CASSPSGATNEKLFF. The CDR3 DNA follows: TGTGCCAGCAGTCCTTCAGGTGCAACTAATGAAAAACTGTTTTTT.

This chain connects TRBV27 to TRBJ2-1; 8 bases align to TRBD1. Germline V CDR1 and CDR2: MNHEY, SMNVEV (reference sequence). J lost 10 bases, V lost 4 bases, and 18 bases had no gene match. The CDR3 runs 17 residues. The CDR3 DNA follows: TGTGCCAGCAGTTCCACTACCCCCGGACAGGGCGGATGGGAGCAGTTCTTC. It encodes CASSSTTPGQGGWEQFF.

This clone has at least ten counts. The V and J genes are TRBV5-1 and TRBJ2-7, with D perhaps matching TRBD1 (5 bases). The CDR3 spans 14 residues. V lost 2 bases and J lost 3, with 12 bases in between. Germline loops: CDR1 SGHRS, CDR2 YFSETQ. The DNA of the CDR3 is TGCGCCAGCAGCTTTCAGGGAACGGTCTACGAGCAGTACTTC. This encodes CASSFQGTVYEQYF.

V and J are TRBV7-3 and TRBJ2-1; 9 positions agree with TRBD1. Germline V lookup: CDR1 SGHTA, CDR2 FQGTGA. The CDR3 has 15 residues. The V and J ends lost 5 bases and 6 bases, in that order; junction bases with no gene match: 8. The CDR3 loop is CASSQGQGISNEQFF. Here the CDR3 DNA reads TGTGCCAGCAGCCAAGGACAGGGGATAAGCAATGAGCAGTTCTTC.

This CDR3 is CASSSGHGETQYF. The CDR3 nucleotides read TGCGCCAGCAGCTCCGGGCACGGGGAGACCCAGTACTTC. The chain uses TRBV5-1 and TRBJ2-5, with D hard to call. Trimming took off 3 bases at V and 5 bases at J, with 11 bases between the two ends. Germline V gene sequence: CDR1 SGHRS, CDR2 YFSETQ. The CDR3 loop spans 13 amino acids.

The rearrangement uses TRBV29-1 and TRBJ2-3; 8 bases match TRBD2. The CDR3 has 17 residues. Germline trimming cut 6 bases from V and 8 bases from J; bases unmatched to any gene: 22. Germline V lookup: CDR1 SQVTM, CDR2 ANQGSEA. CDR3 in DNA: TGCAGCGTCCCGGGACCCCAGAGCGGGGGTGAACCGGGTACGCAGTATTTT. The encoded protein is CSVPGPQSGGEPGTQYF.

The rearrangement links TRBV6-5 to TRBJ2-7; no clear D gene. Trimming removed 7 bases at V and 5 bases at J, with 21 bases between. Germline CDR1 is MNHEY and CDR2 is SVGAGI. The CDR3 has 15 residues. CDR3 sequence (DNA): TGTGCCAGCACCACGGGTAGAGTAGGGCTTCACGAGCAGTACTTC. It translates to CASTTGRVGLHEQYF.

This clone appeared a single time. The chain uses TRBV25-1 and TRBJ2-3; 8 bases match TRBD2. Per the germline V gene, CDR1 is MGHDK and CDR2 is SYGVNS. The CDR3 covers 15 residues. With V trimmed by 2 bases and J by 2 bases, 3 bases remained unmatched. CDR3 residues: CASSESGRDTDTQYF. The CDR3 nucleotides read TGTGCCAGCAGTGAAAGCGGGAGAGACACAGATACGCAGTATTTT.

The gene calls are TRBV5-8 and TRBJ2-5; a weak D match, TRBD2 (6 bases). Trimming cost V 5 bases and J 5 bases, with 19 bases left between them. Germline CDR1 and CDR2: SGHTS and YDEGEE. CDR3 length: 15 residues. CDR3 loop: CASRYPGLGSETQYF. The CDR3 DNA reads TGTGCCAGCAGATACCCGGGACTGGGGTCGGAGACCCAGTACTTC.

The chain is built from TRBV6-5 and TRBJ2-1, with 14 bases fitting TRBD2. This CDR3 is built from 16 residues. Unmatched junction bases numbered 10, after V lost 6 bases and J lost 9 bases. CDR1 MNHEY and CDR2 SVGAGI come from the germline V gene. CDR3 DNA sequence: TGTGCCAGCAGATACGGACTAGCGGGAGGCGGGGGTGAGCAGTTCTTC. This translates into CASRYGLAGGGGEQFF.

The DNA for the CDR3 is TGCAGCGTTGAAAGGGCATTCACTGAAGCTTTCTTT. Translating gives CSVERAFTEAFF. The rearrangement uses TRBV29-1 and TRBJ1-1, with no clear D. The CDR3 sequence is 12 residues long. Trimming cost V 2 bases and J 4 bases, with 8 bases left between them. Germline V gene lookup returns CDR1 SQVTM and CDR2 ANQGSEA.

The chain carries TRBV10-3 and TRBJ1-1, with 9 bases fitting TRBD1. CDR1 is ENHRY, CDR2 SYGVKD, per germline. Trimming at V came to 6 bases and at J to 7 bases, leaving 6 bases not matched to a gene. The CDR3 sequence is 13 residues long. CDR3 DNA sequence: TGTGCCATCAGGGGACAGGGCTTCATTGAAGCTTTCTTT. Encoded protein: CAIRGQGFIEAFF.